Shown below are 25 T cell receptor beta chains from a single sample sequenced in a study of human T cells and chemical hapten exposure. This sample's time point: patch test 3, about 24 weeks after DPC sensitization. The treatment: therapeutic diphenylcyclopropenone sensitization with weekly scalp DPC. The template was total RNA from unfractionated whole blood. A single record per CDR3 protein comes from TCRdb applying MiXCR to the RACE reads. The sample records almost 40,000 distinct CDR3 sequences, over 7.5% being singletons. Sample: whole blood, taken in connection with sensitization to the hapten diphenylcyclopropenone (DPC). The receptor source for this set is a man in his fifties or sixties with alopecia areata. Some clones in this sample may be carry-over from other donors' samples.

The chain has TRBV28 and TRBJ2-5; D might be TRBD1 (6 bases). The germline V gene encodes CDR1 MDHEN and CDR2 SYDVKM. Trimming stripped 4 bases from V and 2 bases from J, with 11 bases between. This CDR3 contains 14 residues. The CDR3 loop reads CASSSNRVQETQYF. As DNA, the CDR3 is TGTGCCAGCAGTTCTAACAGGGTTCAAGAGACCCAGTACTTC.

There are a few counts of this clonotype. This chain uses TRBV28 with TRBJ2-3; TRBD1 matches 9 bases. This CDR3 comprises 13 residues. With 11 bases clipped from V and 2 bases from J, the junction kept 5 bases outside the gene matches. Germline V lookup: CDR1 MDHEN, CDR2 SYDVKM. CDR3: CAFRDRVTDTQYF. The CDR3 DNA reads TGTGCCTTCCGGGACAGGGTCACAGATACGCAGTATTTT.

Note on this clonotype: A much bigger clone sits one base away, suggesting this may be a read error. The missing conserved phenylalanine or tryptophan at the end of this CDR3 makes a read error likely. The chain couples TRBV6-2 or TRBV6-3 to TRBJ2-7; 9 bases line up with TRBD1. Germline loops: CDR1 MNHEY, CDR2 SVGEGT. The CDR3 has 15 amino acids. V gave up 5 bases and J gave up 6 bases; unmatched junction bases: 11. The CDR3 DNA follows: TGTGCCAGCAGTCCGGGCCGGACAGGGGTTGGCGAGCAGTACCTC. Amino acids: CASSPGRTGVGEQYL.

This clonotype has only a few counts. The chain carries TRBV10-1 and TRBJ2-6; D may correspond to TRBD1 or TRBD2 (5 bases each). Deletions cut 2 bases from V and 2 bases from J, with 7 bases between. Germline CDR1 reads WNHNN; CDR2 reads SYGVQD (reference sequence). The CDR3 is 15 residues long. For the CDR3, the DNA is TGCGCCAGCAGTGAGCAGGGAGCTGGGGCCAACGTCCTGACTTTC. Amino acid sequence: CASSEQGAGANVLTF.

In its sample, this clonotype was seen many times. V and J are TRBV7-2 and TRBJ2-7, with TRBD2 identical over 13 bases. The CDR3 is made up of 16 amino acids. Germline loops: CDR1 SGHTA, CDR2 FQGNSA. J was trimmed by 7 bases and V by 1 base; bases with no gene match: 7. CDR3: CASSLGLAGGGAEQYF. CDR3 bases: TGTGCCAGCAGCTTAGGACTAGCGGGGGGAGGGGCAGAGCAGTACTTC. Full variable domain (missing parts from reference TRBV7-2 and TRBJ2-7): GAGVSQSPSNKVTEKGKDVELRCDPISGHTALYWYRQSLGQGLEFLIYFQGNSAPDKSGLPSDRFSAERTGGSVSTLTIQRTQQEDSAVYLCASSLGLAGGGAEQYFGPGTRLTVT.

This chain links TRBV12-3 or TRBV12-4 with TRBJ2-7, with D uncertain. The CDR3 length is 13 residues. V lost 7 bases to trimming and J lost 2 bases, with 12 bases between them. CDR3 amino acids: CASTRVGTYEQYF. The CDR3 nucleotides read TGTGCCAGCACCCGAGTGGGGACCTACGAGCAGTACTTC.

CDR3 residues: CASSLTDEWAYEQYF. CDR3 DNA: TGTGCCAGCAGCTTAACGGACGAATGGGCCTACGAGCAGTACTTC. The gene calls are TRBV11-2 and TRBJ2-7; the D is unclear. V was cut by 2 bases and J by 2 bases, with 13 bases left in between. The CDR3 totals 15 residues. Germline values: CDR1 SGHAT, CDR2 FQNNGV.

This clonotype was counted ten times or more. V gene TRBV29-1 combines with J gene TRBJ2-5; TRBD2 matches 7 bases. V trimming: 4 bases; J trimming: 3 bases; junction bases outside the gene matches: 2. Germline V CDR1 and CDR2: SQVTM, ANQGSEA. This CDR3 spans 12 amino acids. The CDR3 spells CSVGLAEETQYF. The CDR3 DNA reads TGCAGCGTTGGGCTAGCGGAAGAGACCCAGTACTTC.

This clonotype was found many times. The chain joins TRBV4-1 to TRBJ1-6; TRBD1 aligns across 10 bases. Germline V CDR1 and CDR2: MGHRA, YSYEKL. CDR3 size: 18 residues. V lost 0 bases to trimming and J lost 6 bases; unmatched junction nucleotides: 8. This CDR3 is CASSQDSQTGGRNSPLHF. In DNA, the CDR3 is TGCGCCAGCAGCCAAGATTCCCAGACAGGGGGCCGTAATTCACCCCTCCACTTT.

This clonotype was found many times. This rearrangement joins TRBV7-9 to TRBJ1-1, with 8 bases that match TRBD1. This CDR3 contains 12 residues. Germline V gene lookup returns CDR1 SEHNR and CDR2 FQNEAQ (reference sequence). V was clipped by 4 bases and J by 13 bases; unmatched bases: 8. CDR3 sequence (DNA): TGTGCCAGCAGCTCAGCTCAGGGGGCGCTTTTCTTT. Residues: CASSSAQGALFF.

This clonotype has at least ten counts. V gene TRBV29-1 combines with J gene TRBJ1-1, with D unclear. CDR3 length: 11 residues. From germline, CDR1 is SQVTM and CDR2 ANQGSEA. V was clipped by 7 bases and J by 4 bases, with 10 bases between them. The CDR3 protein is CSAGDLTEAFF. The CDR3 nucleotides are TGCAGCGCCGGGGATCTCACTGAAGCTTTCTTT.

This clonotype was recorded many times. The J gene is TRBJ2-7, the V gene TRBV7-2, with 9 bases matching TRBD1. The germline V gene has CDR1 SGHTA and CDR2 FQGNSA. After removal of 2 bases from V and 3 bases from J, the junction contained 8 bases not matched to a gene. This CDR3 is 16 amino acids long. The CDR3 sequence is CASSLFARTGDYEQYF. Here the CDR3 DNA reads TGTGCCAGCAGCTTATTCGCTAGGACAGGGGACTACGAGCAGTACTTC.

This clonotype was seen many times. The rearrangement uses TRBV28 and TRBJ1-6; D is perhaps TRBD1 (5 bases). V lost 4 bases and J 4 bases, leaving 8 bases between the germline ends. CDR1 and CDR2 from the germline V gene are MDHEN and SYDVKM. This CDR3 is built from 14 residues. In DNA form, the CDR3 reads TGTGCCAGCAGTTCCCGACAGTATAATTCACCCCTCCACTTT. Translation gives CASSSRQYNSPLHF.

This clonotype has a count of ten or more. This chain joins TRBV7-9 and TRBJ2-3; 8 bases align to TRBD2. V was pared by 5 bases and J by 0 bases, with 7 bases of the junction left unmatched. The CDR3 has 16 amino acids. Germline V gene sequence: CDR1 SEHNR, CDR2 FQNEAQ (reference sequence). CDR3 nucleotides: TGTGCCAGCAGCCCAACTAGCGGTTCAAGCACAGATACGCAGTATTTT. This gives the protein CASSPTSGSSTDTQYF.

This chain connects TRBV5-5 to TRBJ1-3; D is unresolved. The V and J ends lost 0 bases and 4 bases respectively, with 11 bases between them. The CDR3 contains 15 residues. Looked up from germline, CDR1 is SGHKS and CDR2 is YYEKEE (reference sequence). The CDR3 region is CASSLERAGGNTIYF. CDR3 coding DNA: TGTGCCAGCAGCTTGGAAAGGGCTGGAGGAAACACCATATATTTT. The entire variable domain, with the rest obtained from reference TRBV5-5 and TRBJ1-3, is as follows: DAGVTQSPTHLIKTRGQQVTLRCSPISGHKSVSWYQQVLGQGPQFIFQYYEKEERGRGNFPDRFSARQFPNYSSELNVNALLLGDSALYLCASSLERAGGNTIYFGEGSWLTVV.

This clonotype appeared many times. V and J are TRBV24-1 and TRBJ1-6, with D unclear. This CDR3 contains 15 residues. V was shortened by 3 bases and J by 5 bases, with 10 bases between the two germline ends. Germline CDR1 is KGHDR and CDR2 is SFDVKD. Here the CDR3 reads CATSDGRVNNSPLHF. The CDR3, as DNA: TGTGCCACCAGTGATGGACGGGTGAATAATTCACCCCTCCACTTT.

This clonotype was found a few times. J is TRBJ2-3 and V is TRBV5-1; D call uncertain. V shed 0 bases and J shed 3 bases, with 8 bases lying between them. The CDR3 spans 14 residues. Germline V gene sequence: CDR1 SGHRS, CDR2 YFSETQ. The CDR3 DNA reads TGCGCCAGCAGCTTGGTAACCGAAACAGATACGCAGTATTTT. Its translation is CASSLVTETDTQYF.

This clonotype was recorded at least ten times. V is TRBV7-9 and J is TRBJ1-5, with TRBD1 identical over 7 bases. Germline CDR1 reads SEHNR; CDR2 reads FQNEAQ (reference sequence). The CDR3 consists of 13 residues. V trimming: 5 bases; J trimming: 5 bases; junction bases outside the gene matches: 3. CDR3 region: CASSLGQYQPQHF. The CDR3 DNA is TGTGCCAGCAGCCTGGGACAGTATCAGCCCCAGCATTTT.

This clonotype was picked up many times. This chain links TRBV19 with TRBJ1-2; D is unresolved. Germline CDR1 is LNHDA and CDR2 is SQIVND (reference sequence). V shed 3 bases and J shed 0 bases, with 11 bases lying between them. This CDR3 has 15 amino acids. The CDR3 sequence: CASSIQAGANYGYTF. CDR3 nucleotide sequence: TGTGCCAGTAGTATCCAGGCCGGGGCTAACTATGGCTACACCTTC.

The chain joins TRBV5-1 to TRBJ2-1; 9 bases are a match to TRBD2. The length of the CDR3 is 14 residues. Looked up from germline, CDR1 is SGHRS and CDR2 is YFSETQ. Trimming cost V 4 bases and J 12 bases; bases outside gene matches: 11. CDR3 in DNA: TGCGCCAGCAGCCACCGGACTAGCGAAAGAGGGCAGTTCTTC. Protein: CASSHRTSERGQFF.

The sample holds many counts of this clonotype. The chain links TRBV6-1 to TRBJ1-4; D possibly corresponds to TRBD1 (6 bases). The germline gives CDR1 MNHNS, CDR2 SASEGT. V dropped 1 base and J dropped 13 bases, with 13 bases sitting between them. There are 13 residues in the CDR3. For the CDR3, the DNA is TGTGCCAGCAGTGAAGGAGGTCGGGGGCTACTGTTTTTT. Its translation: CASSEGGRGLLFF.

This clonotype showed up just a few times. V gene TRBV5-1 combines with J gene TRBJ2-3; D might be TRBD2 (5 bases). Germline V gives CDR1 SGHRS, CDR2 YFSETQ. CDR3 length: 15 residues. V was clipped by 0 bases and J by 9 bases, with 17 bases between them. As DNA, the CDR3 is TGCGCCAGCAGCTTGGGGCAGGCGGGCTCGGCGACGCAGTATTTT. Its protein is CASSLGQAGSATQYF.

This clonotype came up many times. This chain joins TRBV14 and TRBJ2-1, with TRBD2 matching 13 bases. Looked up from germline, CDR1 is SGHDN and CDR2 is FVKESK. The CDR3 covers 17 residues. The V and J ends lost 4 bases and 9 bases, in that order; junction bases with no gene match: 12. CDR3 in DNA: TGTGCCAGCAGCCCTCGAAAGACTAGCGGGAGGTTTACTGAGCAGTTCTTC. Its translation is CASSPRKTSGRFTEQFF.

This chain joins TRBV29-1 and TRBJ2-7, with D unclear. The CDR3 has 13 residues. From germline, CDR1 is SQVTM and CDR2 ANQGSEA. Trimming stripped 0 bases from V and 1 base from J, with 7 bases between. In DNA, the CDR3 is TGCAGCGTTGAAGATCTAGTGTCCTACGAGCAGTACTTC. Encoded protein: CSVEDLVSYEQYF.

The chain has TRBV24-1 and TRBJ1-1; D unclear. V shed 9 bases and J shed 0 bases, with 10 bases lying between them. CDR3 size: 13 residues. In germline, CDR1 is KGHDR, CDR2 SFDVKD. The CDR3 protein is CATGDGVNTEAFF. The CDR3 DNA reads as TGTGCCACCGGAGATGGGGTGAACACTGAAGCTTTCTTT.